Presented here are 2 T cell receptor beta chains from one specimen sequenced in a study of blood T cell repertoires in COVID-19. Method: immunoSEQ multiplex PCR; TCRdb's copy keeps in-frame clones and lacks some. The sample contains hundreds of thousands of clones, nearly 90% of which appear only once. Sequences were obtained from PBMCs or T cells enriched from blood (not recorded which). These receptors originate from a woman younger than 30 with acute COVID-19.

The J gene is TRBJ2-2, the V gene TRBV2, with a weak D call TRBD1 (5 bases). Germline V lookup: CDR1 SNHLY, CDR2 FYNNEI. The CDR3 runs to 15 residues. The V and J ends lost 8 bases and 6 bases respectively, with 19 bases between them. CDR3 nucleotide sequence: TGTGCCAGCGGGAAGACAGAGTTGGTCCCCGGGGAGCTGTTTTTT. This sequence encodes CASGKTELVPGELFF.

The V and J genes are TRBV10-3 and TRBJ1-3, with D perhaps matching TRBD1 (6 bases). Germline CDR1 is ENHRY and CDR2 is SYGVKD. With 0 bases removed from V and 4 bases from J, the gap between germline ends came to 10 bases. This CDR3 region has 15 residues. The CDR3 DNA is TGTGCCATCAGTGAGTCGGGGGCTGCGGGAAACACCATATATTTT. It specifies CAISESGAAGNTIYF.